These T cell receptor beta chains were read from a single sample in a study of blood T cell repertoires in COVID-19. Some clones are missing from TCRdb's copy, which holds only in-frame ones; the method was immunoSEQ multiplex PCR. The sample has nearly 400,000 clones, about 90% seen once. Sequencing was done on a sample of PBMCs or T cells enriched from blood (not recorded which). The origin of the receptors is a woman in her thirties who had recovered from COVID-19. Each CDR3 is given with its conserved first and last residue. A D gene is named only where the DNA matches it firmly. The size entry is marked missing in some rows and otherwise reads once, few, many or a size class.

V	D	length	J	size	CDR3	DNA
TRBV27	-	12	TRBJ1-5	-	CASSSPYQPQHF	TGTGCCAGCAGTTCTCCTTATCAGCCCCAGCATTTT
TRBV29-1	-	13	TRBJ1-1	-	CSVPDSWNTEAFF	TGCAGCGTCCCGGACAGCTGGAACACTGAAGCTTTCTTT
TRBV14	-	12	TRBJ1-2	-	CASSQVLGTCHF	TGTGCCAGCAGCCAAGTCTTGGGGACATGCCACTTC
TRBV7-6	-	16	TRBJ2-1	-	CASSSRVGASYNEQFF	TGTGCCAGCAGCTCAAGGGTGGGGGCATCCTACAATGAGCAGTTCTTC
TRBV7-9	TRBD1	17	TRBJ1-2	-	CASSNAGTGTGSYGYTF	TGTGCCAGCAGCAACGCAGGCACCGGGACAGGCAGCTATGGCTACACCTTC
TRBV18	TRBD1	15	TRBJ2-3	few	CASSSTGGSTDTQYF	TGTGCCAGCTCATCGACAGGGGGATCCACAGATACGCAGTATTTT
TRBV7-9	-	18	TRBJ2-6	-	CASSSLTGFSSGANVLTF	TGTGCCAGCAGCTCACTGACAGGCTTTTCGTCTGGGGCCAACGTCCTGACTTTC
TRBV27	-	14	TRBJ1-6	-	CASSSGIYNSPLHF	TGTGCCAGCAGTTCAGGGATCTATAATTCACCCCTCCACTTT
TRBV11-3	-	15	TRBJ2-2	-	CASSLRGKRDGELFF	TGTGCCAGCAGCTTAAGAGGGAAGAGGGACGGGGAGCTGTTTTTT
TRBV7-2	TRBD1	14	TRBJ2-3	-	CASSGRDRRNTQYF	TGTGCCAGCAGCGGGCGGGACAGGAGGAATACGCAGTATTTT
TRBV28	-	14	TRBJ1-2	-	CASSPQQGFGGYTF	TGTGCCAGCAGTCCGCAACAGGGCTTCGGAGGCTACACCTTC
TRBV6-4	TRBD1	16	TRBJ1-6	-	CASSEEGTGINSPLHF	TGTGCCAGCAGTGAAGAAGGGACAGGGATTAATTCACCCCTCCACTTT
TRBV15	-	15	TRBJ1-6	-	CATSRSLGDNSPLHF	TGTGCCACCAGCAGGTCCCTAGGGGATAATTCACCCCTCCACTTT
TRBV5-1	TRBD1	13	TRBJ1-1	-	CASVGQGYTEAFF	TGCGCCAGCGTCGGACAGGGGTACACTGAAGCTTTCTTT
TRBV6-1	-	14	TRBJ2-7	-	CASSEGDSSYEQYF	TGTGCCAGCAGTGAGGGTGACAGCTCCTACGAGCAGTACTTC
TRBV28	-	15	TRBJ1-5	-	CASSSQSWGNQPQHF	TGTGCCAGCAGTTCACAGTCCTGGGGCAATCAGCCCCAGCATTTT
TRBV27	-	15	TRBJ1-4	-	CASSRSGVLNEKLFF	TGTGCCAGTAGTCGGTCCGGGGTCCTTAATGAAAAACTGTTTTTT
TRBV5-1	TRBD1	15	TRBJ2-7	-	CASSTGGQGTYEQYF	TGCGCCAGCAGCACAGGGGGACAGGGCACCTACGAGCAGTACTTC
TRBV6-5	-	12	TRBJ2-1	-	CASQQGGNEQFF	TGTGCCAGCCAACAGGGTGGCAATGAGCAGTTCTTC
TRBV6-5	TRBD1	15	TRBJ2-2	-	CASSPQGALAGELFF	TGTGCCAGCAGCCCACAGGGGGCGCTGGCCGGGGAGCTGTTTTTT
TRBV5-4	TRBD2	15	TRBJ2-5	-	CASSFRLAGGETQYF	TGTGCCAGCAGCTTTCGACTAGCGGGAGGAGAGACCCAGTACTTC
TRBV5-1	-	12	TRBJ2-3	-	CASSLAMDTQYF	TGCGCCAGCAGCTTGGCCATGGATACGCAGTATTTT
TRBV9	-	18	TRBJ2-1	-	CASSLDTDGPGNYNEQFF	TGTGCCAGCAGCCTTGACACCGACGGACCGGGGAACTACAATGAGCAGTTCTTC
TRBV3-1/TRBV3-2	TRBD2	12	TRBJ2-1	-	CASSPGLAKQFF	TGTGCCAGCAGCCCTGGACTAGCGAAGCAGTTCTTC
TRBV5-8	TRBD1	16	TRBJ1-2	-	CASSFLRGQGNYGYTF	TGTGCCAGCAGCTTCCTGCGGGGACAGGGAAACTATGGCTACACCTTC
TRBV28	-	13	TRBJ2-2	-	CASSLQTGGELFF	TGTGCCAGCAGTCTCCAAACGGGCGGGGAGCTGTTTTTT
TRBV9	TRBD2	13	TRBJ2-3	few	CASSPNTSGGKYF	TGTGCCAGCAGCCCTAACACTAGCGGTGGGAAGTATTTT
TRBV18	-	14	TRBJ2-7	-	CASSPPLISYEQYF	TGTGCCAGCTCACCACCGTTAATATCCTACGAGCAGTACTTC
TRBV24-1	TRBD2	15	TRBJ2-3	-	CATSSGTSYEDTQYF	TGTGCCACCAGTTCCGGGACTAGCTACGAAGATACGCAGTATTTT
TRBV6-1	-	14	TRBJ2-1	-	CASSELAIYNEQFF	TGTGCCAGCAGTGAGTTAGCGATCTACAATGAGCAGTTCTTC
TRBV7-2	TRBD2	16	TRBJ2-3	few	CASSAGGLAGADTQYF	TGTGCCAGCAGCGCGGGAGGACTAGCGGGGGCAGATACGCAGTATTTT
TRBV5-1	-	13	TRBJ1-1	-	CASSLVPEAEAFF	TGCGCCAGCAGCTTGGTCCCTGAGGCTGAAGCTTTCTTT
TRBV10-3	-	14	TRBJ2-5	-	CAIRTGQSQETQYF	TGTGCCATCAGAACCGGACAGTCACAAGAGACCCAGTACTTC
TRBV7-9	TRBD1	15	TRBJ1-1	-	CASSLEAGGHTEAFF	TGTGCCAGCAGCTTAGAGGCAGGGGGCCACACTGAAGCTTTCTTT
TRBV7-9	-	15	TRBJ2-7	-	CASSLTVSTAYEQYF	TGTGCCAGCAGCCTAACTGTATCTACGGCCTACGAGCAGTACTTC
TRBV25-1	TRBD2	16	TRBJ2-1	-	CASSAILAGGPGEQFF	TGTGCCAGCAGTGCGATCCTAGCGGGAGGGCCGGGTGAGCAGTTCTTC